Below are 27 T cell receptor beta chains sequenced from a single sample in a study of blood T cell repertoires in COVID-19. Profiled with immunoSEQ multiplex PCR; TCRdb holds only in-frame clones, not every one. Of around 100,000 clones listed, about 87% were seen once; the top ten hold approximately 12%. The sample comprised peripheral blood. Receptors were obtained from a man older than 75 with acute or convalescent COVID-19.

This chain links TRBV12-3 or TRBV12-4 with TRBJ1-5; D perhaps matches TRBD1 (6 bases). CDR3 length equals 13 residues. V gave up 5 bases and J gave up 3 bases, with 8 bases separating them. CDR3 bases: TGTGCCAGCAGTCGGACAGCCAATCAGCCCCAGCATTTT. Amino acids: CASSRTANQPQHF.

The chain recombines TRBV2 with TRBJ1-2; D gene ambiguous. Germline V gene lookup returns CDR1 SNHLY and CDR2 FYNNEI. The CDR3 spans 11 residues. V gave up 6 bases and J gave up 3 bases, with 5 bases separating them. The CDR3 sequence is CASSVYYGYTF. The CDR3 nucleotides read TGTGCCAGCAGCGTCTACTATGGCTACACCTTC.

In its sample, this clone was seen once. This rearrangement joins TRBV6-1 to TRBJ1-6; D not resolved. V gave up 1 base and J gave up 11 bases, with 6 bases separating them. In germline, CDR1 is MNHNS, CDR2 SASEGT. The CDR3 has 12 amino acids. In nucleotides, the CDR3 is TGTGCCAGCAGTGAAGTATCTGCACCCCTCCACTTT. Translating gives CASSEVSAPLHF.

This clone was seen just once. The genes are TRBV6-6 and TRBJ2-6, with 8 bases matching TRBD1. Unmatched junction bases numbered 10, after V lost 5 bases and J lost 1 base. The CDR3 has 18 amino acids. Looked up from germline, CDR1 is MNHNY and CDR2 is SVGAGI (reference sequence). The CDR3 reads CASSRSDRVLSGANVLTF. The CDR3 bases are TGTGCCAGCAGTCGTTCGGACAGGGTTTTGTCTGGGGCCAACGTCCTGACTTTC.

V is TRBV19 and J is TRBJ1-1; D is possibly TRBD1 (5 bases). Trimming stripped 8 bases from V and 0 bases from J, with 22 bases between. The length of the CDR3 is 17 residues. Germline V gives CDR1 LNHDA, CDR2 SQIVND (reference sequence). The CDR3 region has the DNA TGTGCCAGTTCTCCGTCGGTGTCAGGGAACGTGAACACTGAAGCTTTCTTT. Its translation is CASSPSVSGNVNTEAFF. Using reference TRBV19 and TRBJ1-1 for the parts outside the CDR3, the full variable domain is DGGITQSPKYLFRKEGQNVTLSCEQNLNHDAMYWYRQDPGQGLRLIYYSQIVNDFQKGDIAEGYSVSREKKESFPLTVTSAQKNPTAFYLCASSPSVSGNVNTEAFFGQGTRLTVV.

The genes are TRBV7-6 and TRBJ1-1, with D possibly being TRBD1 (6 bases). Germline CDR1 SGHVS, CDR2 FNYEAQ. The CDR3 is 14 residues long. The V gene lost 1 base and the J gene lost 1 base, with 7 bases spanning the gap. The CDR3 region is CASSLETGNTEAFF. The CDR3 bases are TGTGCCAGCAGCTTAGAGACAGGGAACACTGAAGCTTTCTTT.

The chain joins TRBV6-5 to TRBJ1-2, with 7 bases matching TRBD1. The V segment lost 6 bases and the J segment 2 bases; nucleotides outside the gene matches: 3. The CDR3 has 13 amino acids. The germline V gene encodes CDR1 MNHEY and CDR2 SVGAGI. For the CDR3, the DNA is TGTGCCAGCAGGAAACAGGGGAACTATGGCTACACCTTC. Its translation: CASRKQGNYGYTF.

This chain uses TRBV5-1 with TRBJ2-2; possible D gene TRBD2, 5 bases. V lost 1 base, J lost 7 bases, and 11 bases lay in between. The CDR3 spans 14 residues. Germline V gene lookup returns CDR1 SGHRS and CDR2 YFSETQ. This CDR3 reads CASSLQDSGGELFF. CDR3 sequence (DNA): TGCGCCAGCAGCTTGCAGGACTCAGGCGGGGAGCTGTTTTTT.

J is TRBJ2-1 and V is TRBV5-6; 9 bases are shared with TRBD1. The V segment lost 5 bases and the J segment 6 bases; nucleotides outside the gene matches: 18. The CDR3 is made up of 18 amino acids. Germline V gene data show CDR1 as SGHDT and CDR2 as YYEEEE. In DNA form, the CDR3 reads TGTGCCAGCAGATCGTCTACAGGGGGCGCGGGTGGATTCAATGAGCAGTTCTTC. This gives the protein CASRSSTGGAGGFNEQFF.

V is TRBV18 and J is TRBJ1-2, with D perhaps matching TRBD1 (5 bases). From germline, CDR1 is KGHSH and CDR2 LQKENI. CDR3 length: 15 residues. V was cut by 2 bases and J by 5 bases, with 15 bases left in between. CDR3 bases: TGTGCCAGCTCACCAGGAGCCGGGGGAAATTATGGCTACACCTTC. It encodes CASSPGAGGNYGYTF.

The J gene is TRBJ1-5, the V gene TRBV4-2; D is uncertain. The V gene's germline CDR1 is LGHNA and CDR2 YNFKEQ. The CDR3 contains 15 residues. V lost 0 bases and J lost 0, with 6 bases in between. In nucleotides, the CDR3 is TGTGCCAGCAGCCAAGATCCGTATAGCAATCAGCCCCAGCATTTT. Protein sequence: CASSQDPYSNQPQHF.

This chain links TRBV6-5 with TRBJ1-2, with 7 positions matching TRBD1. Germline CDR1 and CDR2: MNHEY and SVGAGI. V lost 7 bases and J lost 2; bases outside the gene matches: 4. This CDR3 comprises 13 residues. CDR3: CASMDRSNYGYTF. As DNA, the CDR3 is TGTGCCAGCATGGACAGGTCGAACTATGGCTACACCTTC.

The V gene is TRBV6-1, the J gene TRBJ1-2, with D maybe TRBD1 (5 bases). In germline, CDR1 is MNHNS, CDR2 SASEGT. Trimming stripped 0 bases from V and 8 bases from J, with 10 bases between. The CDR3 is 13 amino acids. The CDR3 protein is CASSEALRGGYTF. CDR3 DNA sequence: TGTGCCAGCAGTGAAGCGCTTCGGGGGGGCTACACCTTC.

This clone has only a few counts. The CDR3 DNA follows: TGTGCCAGCAGCTTGGGGACAGCTAGCAATCAGCCCCAGCATTTT. Protein: CASSLGTASNQPQHF. This chain links TRBV7-8 with TRBJ1-5; TRBD1 matches 7 bases. The trim removed 3 bases at V and 0 bases at J, leaving 2 bases unmatched. The CDR3 runs to 15 residues. Germline CDR1 SGHVS, CDR2 FQNEAQ.

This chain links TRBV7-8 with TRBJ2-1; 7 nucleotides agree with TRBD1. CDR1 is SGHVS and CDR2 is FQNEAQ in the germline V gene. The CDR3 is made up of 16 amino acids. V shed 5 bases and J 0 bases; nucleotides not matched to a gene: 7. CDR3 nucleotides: TGTGCCAGCAGCCCCCCGGGACAGAGCTCCTACAATGAGCAGTTCTTC. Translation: CASSPPGQSSYNEQFF.

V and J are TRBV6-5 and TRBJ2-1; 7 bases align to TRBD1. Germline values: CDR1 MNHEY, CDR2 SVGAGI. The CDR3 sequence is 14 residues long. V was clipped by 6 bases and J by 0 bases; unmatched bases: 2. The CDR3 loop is CASSTGVSYNEQFF. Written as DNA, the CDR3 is TGTGCCAGCAGCACAGGGGTCTCCTACAATGAGCAGTTCTTC.

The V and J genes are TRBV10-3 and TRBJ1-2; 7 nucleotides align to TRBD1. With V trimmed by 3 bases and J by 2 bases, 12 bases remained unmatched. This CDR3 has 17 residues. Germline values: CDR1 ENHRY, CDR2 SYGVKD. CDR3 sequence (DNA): TGTGCCATCAGTGATGGGGGACAGCGATTACCCAACTATGGCTACACCTTC. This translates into CAISDGGQRLPNYGYTF.

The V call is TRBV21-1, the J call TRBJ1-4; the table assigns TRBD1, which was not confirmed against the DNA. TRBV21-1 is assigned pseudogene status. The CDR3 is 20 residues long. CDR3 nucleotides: TGTGCCAGCAGCAAAGGAGAACCGGGACAGGGTTGGTGCGGTAATGAAAAACTGTTTTTT. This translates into CASSKGEPGQGWCGNEKLFF.

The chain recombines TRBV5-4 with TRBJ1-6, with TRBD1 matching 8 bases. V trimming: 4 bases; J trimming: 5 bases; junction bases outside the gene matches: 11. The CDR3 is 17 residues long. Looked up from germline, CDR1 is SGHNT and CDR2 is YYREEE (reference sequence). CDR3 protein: CASSGTGDGRDNSPLHF. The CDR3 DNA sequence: TGTGCCAGCAGCGGGACAGGAGACGGGCGAGATAATTCACCCCTCCACTTT.

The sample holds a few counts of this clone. For the CDR3, the DNA is TGTGCCAGCAGCTTATCGGCGGGGGGTGACAATGAGCAGTTCTTC. It specifies CASSLSAGGDNEQFF. This rearrangement joins TRBV11-3 to TRBJ2-1; 8 bases map to TRBD2. Germline V gene lookup returns CDR1 SGHNT and CDR2 YENEEA. The CDR3 runs to 15 residues. Unmatched junction bases numbered 5, after V lost 2 bases and J lost 5 bases.

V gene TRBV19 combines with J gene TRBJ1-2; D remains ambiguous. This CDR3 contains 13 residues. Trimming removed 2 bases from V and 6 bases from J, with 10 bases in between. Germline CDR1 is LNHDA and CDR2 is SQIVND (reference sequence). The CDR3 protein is CASSIRGRDGYTF. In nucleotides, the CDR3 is TGTGCCAGTAGTATAAGAGGGCGGGATGGCTACACCTTC.

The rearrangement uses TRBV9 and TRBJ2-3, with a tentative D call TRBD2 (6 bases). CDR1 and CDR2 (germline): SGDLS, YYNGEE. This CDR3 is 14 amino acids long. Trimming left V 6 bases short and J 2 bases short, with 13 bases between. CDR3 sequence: CASTPAGFTDTQYF. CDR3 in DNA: TGTGCCAGCACCCCGGCGGGATTCACAGATACGCAGTATTTT.

CDR3 amino acids: CASSIQGQSYNEQFF. The CDR3 DNA reads as TGTGCCAGTAGTATACAGGGACAGAGCTACAATGAGCAGTTCTTC. The chain uses TRBV19 and TRBJ2-1, with TRBD1 identical over 7 bases. J lost 3 bases, V lost 2 bases, and 4 bases had no gene match. The CDR3 runs 15 residues. CDR1 is LNHDA and CDR2 is SQIVND in the germline V gene (reference sequence).

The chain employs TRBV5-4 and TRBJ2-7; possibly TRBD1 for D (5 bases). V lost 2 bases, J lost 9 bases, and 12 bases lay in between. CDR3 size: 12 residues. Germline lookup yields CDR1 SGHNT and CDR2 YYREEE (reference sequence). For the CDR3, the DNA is TGTGCCAGCAGCTTAGGCAGGGCACGGCAGTACTTC. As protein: CASSLGRARQYF.

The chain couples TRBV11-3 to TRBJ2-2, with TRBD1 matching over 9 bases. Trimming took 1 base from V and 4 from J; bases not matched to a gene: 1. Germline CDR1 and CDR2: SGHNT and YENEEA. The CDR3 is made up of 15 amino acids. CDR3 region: CASSLGTGATGELFF. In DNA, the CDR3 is TGTGCCAGCAGCTTAGGGACAGGGGCCACCGGGGAGCTGTTTTTT.

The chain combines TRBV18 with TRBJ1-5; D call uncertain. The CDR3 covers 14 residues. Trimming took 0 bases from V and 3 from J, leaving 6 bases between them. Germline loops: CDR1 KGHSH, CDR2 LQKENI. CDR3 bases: TGTGCCAGCTCACCACCGGCCGCCAATCAGCCCCAGCATTTT. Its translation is CASSPPAANQPQHF.

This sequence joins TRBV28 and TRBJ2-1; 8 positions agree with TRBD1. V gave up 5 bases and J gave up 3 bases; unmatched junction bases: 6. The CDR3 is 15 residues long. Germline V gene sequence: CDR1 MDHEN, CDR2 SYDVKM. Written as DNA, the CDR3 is TGTGCCAGCAGTAATCGGGACAGGAGCTACAATGAGCAGTTCTTC. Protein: CASSNRDRSYNEQFF. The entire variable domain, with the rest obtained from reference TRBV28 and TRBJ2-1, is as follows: DVKVTQSSRYLVKRTGEKVFLECVQDMDHENMFWYRQDPGLGLRLIYFSYDVKMKEKGDIPEGYSVSREKKERFSLILESASTNQTSMYLCASSNRDRSYNEQFFGPGTRLTVL.